Listed below are T cell receptor beta chains from one sample, sequenced in a study of beta chain features in type 1 diabetes. Assay used: immunoSEQ multiplex PCR; TCRdb lists only in-frame clones, some missing. The sample shows hundreds of thousands of clones, approximately 9.7% of them seen only once. Sequenced input: central memory CD4+ T cells from blood. Source of these receptors: a man in his thirties or forties with type 1 diabetes. The CDR3 runs from the conserved cysteine through the conserved F or W. D genes are given only for firm matches. The listing skips clone size in some rows; elsewhere it reads once, few, many or a size class.

D,J,size,V,DNA,CDR3
.,TRBJ1-5,.,TRBV20-1,TGCAGTGCGCATACTTGGGCCCAGCATTTT,CSAHTWAQHF
.,TRBJ1-2,few,TRBV4-1,TGCGCCAGCAGCCCCGACATCACCTATGGCTACACCTTC,CASSPDITYGYTF
.,TRBJ1-6,.,TRBV6-1,TGTGCCAGCAGTCAAGGGACGGTGAGCTCCTATAATTCACCCCTCCACTTT,CASSQGTVSSYNSPLHF
.,TRBJ1-2,few,TRBV7-8,TGTGCCAGCAGCAAACAAGCGACCACTAACTATGGCTACACCTTC,CASSKQATTNYGYTF
.,TRBJ2-3,many,TRBV15,TGTGCCACCAGCACCGACTTCGGGGTGCGAGGCACAGATACGCAGTATTTT,CATSTDFGVRGTDTQYF
TRBD2,TRBJ2-5,many,TRBV5-1,TGCGCCAGCAGCGATCTAGCGGGGGGCCAAGAGACCCAGTACTTC,CASSDLAGGQETQYF
.,TRBJ2-3,few,TRBV7-9,TGTGCCAGCAGCCCGAGGGGGGGCACAGATACGCAGTATTTT,CASSPRGGTDTQYF
TRBD2,TRBJ2-3,.,TRBV5-1,TGCGCCAGCAGCTTGGGACTAGCGGCTAGCACAGATACGCAGTATTTT,CASSLGLAASTDTQYF
.,TRBJ1-2,few,TRBV4-3,TGCGCCAGCAGCCAAGTGGAAAAAGGGGGGGCCGGCTACACCTTC,CASSQVEKGGAGYTF
.,TRBJ2-3,.,TRBV7-9,TGTGCCAGCAGCTGGGGGCTTCTAGTGGGGGAATTCACAGATACGCAGTATTTT,CASSWGLLVGEFTDTQYF
TRBD1,TRBJ2-1,many,TRBV10-3,TGTGCCATCAGGACAGAGGGGGCAATCAATGAGCAGTTCTTC,CAIRTEGAINEQFF
TRBD1,TRBJ2-1,.,TRBV2,TGTGCCAGCAGTGGCGACAGGGGGTATGAGCAGTTCTTC,CASSGDRGYEQFF
.,TRBJ2-7,few,TRBV7-2,TGTGCCAGCAGCGATAACTTGGGAAACGAGCAGTACTTC,CASSDNLGNEQYF
.,TRBJ1-2,.,TRBV5-3,TGTGCCAGAAGCTTGGTGCAGGGGACGCCTCGGTACTATGGCTACACCTTC,CARSLVQGTPRYYGYTF
TRBD1,TRBJ1-6,.,TRBV29-1,TGCAGCGTTGGACAGGGGAATATGGATTCACCCCTCCACTTT,CSVGQGNMDSPLHF